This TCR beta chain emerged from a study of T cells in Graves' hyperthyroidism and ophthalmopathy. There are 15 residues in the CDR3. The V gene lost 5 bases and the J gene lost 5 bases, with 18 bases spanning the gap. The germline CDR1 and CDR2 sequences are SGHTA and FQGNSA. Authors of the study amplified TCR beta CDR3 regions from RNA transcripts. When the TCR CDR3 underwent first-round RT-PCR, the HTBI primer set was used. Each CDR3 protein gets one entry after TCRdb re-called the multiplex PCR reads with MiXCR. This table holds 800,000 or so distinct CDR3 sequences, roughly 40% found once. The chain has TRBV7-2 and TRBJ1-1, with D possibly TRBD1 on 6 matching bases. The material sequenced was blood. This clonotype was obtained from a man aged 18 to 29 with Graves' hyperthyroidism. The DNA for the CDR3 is TGTGCCAGCAGCAGAGGAGGGGGTGGTGGTACTGAAGCTTTCTTT. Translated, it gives CASSRGGGGGTEAFF.